Shown below are 29 T cell receptor beta chains from a single sample sequenced in a study of T-cell reconstitution after alpha-beta-depleted transplantation in children (TCRdb year 2016). The treatment or condition label corresponds to: allogeneic hematopoietic cell transplantation with graft depleted of TCRalphabeta T cells and CD19 B cells. The library was prepared using PCR. Sequencing instrument: Illumina HiSeq 2500. TCR libraries were prepared with molecular barcoding, using unique molecular identifiers to normalize TCRbeta repertoire quantification. The raw public reads went through TCRdb reprocessing: fastp at Q25, MiXCR clone calling, in-frame beta chains kept. When rows share a CDR3 protein, they turn into one entry using the most common DNA and genes. Here the sample has hundreds of thousands of distinct CDR3 sequences; about 24% occur a single time. Of the sample, about 5% falls within the top ten clones.

The specimen comprised PBMCs, mostly from graft donor cells, sampled 360 days after TCRalphabeta/CD19-depleted stem cell transplant. These receptors were taken from a female patient between 2 and 15 years old who had a stem cell transplant for congenital amegakaryocytic thrombocytopenia, so the T cells may come from the graft donor.

The rearrangement uses TRBV5-6 and TRBJ2-1; tentatively, D is TRBD1 or TRBD2 (5 bases each). Deletions cut 4 bases from V and 9 bases from J, with 14 bases between. Germline loops: CDR1 SGHDT, CDR2 YYEEEE. The CDR3 has 13 residues. CDR3 DNA: TGTGCCAGCAGCCTCTTCGGGGCGGGTGAGCAGTTCTTC. Amino acids: CASSLFGAGEQFF.

This clonotype appeared a few times. This rearrangement joins TRBV29-1 to TRBJ1-1; 8 bases match TRBD1. CDR1 is SQVTM, CDR2 ANQGSEA, per germline. J was trimmed by 0 bases and V by 5 bases; bases with no gene match: 11. The CDR3 totals 16 residues. CDR3 loop: CSVTGTGPIMNTEAFF. For the CDR3, the DNA is TGCAGCGTTACCGGGACAGGACCCATTATGAACACTGAAGCTTTCTTT.

CDR3 in amino acids: CASSPTKGLVRQPTYEQYF. CDR3 DNA: TGTGCCAGCAGCCCGACGAAGGGACTAGTTAGGCAACCTACCTACGAGCAGTACTTC. This chain joins TRBV12-3 or TRBV12-4 and TRBJ2-7; 8 nucleotides agree with TRBD2. The length of the CDR3 is 19 residues. J lost 2 bases, V lost 6 bases, and 21 bases had no gene match.

This clonotype was found a few times. The chain employs TRBV4-1 and TRBJ2-7; 8 positions agree with TRBD1. The V gene's germline CDR1 is MGHRA and CDR2 YSYEKL. There are 14 residues in the CDR3. V lost 0 bases to trimming and J lost 3 bases; unmatched junction nucleotides: 1. CDR3 sequence reads: CASSQEDRVYEQYF. For the CDR3, the DNA is TGCGCCAGCAGCCAAGAGGACAGGGTCTACGAGCAGTACTTC.

The chain couples TRBV28 to TRBJ2-7; no reliable D call. The length of the CDR3 is 14 residues. V lost 2 bases to trimming and J lost 6 bases, with 14 bases between them. CDR1 MDHEN and CDR2 SYDVKM come from the germline V gene. This CDR3 is CASSLRQNYFEQYF. CDR3 bases: TGTGCCAGCAGTTTACGGCAGAATTACTTCGAGCAGTACTTC.

The chain links TRBV12-3 or TRBV12-4 to TRBJ2-1; D not certain. V lost 3 bases and J lost 10, with 19 bases in between. CDR3 length equals 15 residues. DNA of the CDR3: TGTGCCAGCAGTTTTTCTAGAAATCCCCTTTCGGAGCAGTTCTTC. Translating gives CASSFSRNPLSEQFF.

This chain connects TRBV18 to TRBJ2-7, with 7 bases aligning to TRBD1. The CDR3 sequence is 15 residues long. Germline V gives CDR1 KGHSH, CDR2 LQKENI. V gave up 3 bases and J gave up 3 bases; unmatched junction bases: 8. In DNA, the CDR3 is TGTGCCAGCTCACCTCGACAGGGTTTGGACTACGAGCAGTACTTC. Its translation is CASSPRQGLDYEQYF. The complete variable domain, with remaining parts taken from reference TRBV18 and TRBJ2-7, reads NAGVMQNPRHLVRRRGQEARLRCSPMKGHSHVYWYRQLPEEGLKFMVYLQKENIIDESGMPKERFSAEFPKEGPSILRIQQVVRGDSAAYFCASSPRQGLDYEQYFGPGTRLTVT.

The table lists this clonotype with a few counts. This rearrangement joins TRBV7-8 to TRBJ2-7; a weak D match, TRBD1 (5 bases). This CDR3 has 14 residues. V was shortened by 4 bases and J by 5 bases, with 15 bases between the two germline ends. CDR1 SGHVS and CDR2 FQNEAQ come from the germline V gene. CDR3 in amino acids: CASSSRQSLNEQYF. CDR3 sequence (DNA): TGTGCCAGCAGCTCCCGACAGTCATTAAACGAGCAGTACTTC.

The table lists this clonotype with a few counts. The J gene is TRBJ2-2, the V gene TRBV7-9, with D perhaps TRBD2 (5 bases). The CDR3 runs to 16 residues. Trimming took 5 bases from V and 0 from J, leaving 13 bases between them. Germline V lookup: CDR1 SEHNR, CDR2 FQNEAQ (reference sequence). The CDR3 reads CASSPGVLANTGELFF. DNA for the CDR3: TGTGCCAGCAGCCCCGGGGTACTCGCGAACACCGGGGAGCTGTTTTTT.

The chain couples TRBV28 to TRBJ2-3, with D possibly TRBD2 on 7 matching bases. CDR3 length: 15 residues. Germline V lookup: CDR1 MDHEN, CDR2 SYDVKM. Trimming shortened V by 5 bases and J by 2 bases, and 14 bases separated the two germline ends. CDR3 DNA sequence: TGTGCCAGCAGTGGGCGGGGGCCCTACACAGATACGCAGTATTTT. Translated, it gives CASSGRGPYTDTQYF.

This clonotype was counted between two and nine times. This chain links TRBV12-3 or TRBV12-4 with TRBJ1-2; 7 bases are a match to TRBD1. With 5 bases clipped from V and 7 bases from J, the junction kept 7 bases outside the gene matches. CDR3 size: 13 residues. CDR3 in DNA: TGTGCCAGCAGTAAAAACAGGGGTTCTGGCTACACCTTC. This codes for CASSKNRGSGYTF.

The sample holds a few counts of this clonotype. The chain combines TRBV12-5 with TRBJ2-3; no firm D call. This CDR3 contains 15 residues. The germline V and J ends were trimmed by 1 base and 1 base, with 9 bases remaining between them. CDR1 is LGHNT, CDR2 FRNRAP, per germline. In nucleotides, the CDR3 is TGTGCTAGTGGTTTGGAGCGTACTGGCACAGATACGCAGTATTTT. Translation gives CASGLERTGTDTQYF.

As DNA, the CDR3 is TGTGCCAGCAGCTCCTCGGACAGGGGTCAAAACATTCAGTACTTC. Encoded protein: CASSSSDRGQNIQYF. The rearrangement links TRBV13 to TRBJ2-4; 9 bases are shared with TRBD1. Looked up from germline, CDR1 is PRHDT and CDR2 is FYEKMQ (reference sequence). The V segment lost 4 bases and the J segment 5 bases; nucleotides outside the gene matches: 6. This CDR3 is built from 15 residues.

This clonotype has only a few counts. V and J are TRBV3-1 and TRBJ2-3; 7 nucleotides match TRBD1. The CDR3 consists of 14 residues. Trimming at V came to 8 bases and at J to 4 bases, leaving 9 bases not matched to a gene. Germline-derived CDR1 and CDR2 are LGHDT and YNNKEL (reference sequence). The CDR3 DNA reads as TGTGCCAGCGAGGCAGGGGGTAACGCAGATACGCAGTATTTT. It translates to CASEAGGNADTQYF.

About this clonotype itself: The junction departs from the called germline gene at one end, perhaps through a read error. The J gene is TRBJ2-6, the V gene TRBV7-3, with unresolved D. This CDR3 has 19 residues. CDR1 and CDR2 (germline): SGHTA, FQGTGA. CDR3 coding DNA: TGTGCCAGCAGCCTAACTCGCAAAAACTATAACTCTGGGGCCAACGTCCTGACTTTC. Protein sequence: CASSLTRKNYNSGANVLTF.

This clonotype was observed at least ten times. V gene TRBV9 combines with J gene TRBJ2-6; no firm D call. The V gene lost 0 bases and the J gene lost 0 bases, with 4 bases spanning the gap. Germline V lookup: CDR1 SGDLS, CDR2 YYNGEE. The CDR3 consists of 15 residues. The chain's CDR3 is CASSVEISGANVLTF. Written as DNA, the CDR3 is TGTGCCAGCAGCGTAGAGATCTCTGGGGCCAACGTCCTGACTTTC.

The chain has TRBV4-1 and TRBJ2-7; no firm D call. This CDR3 has 15 amino acids. CDR1 is MGHRA, CDR2 YSYEKL, per germline. V lost 2 bases and J 3 bases, leaving 14 bases between the germline ends. CDR3: CASSQLRHLFYEQYF. The CDR3 region has the DNA TGCGCCAGCAGCCAACTCAGGCACCTCTTCTACGAGCAGTACTTC.

The table lists this clonotype with a few counts. The rearrangement uses TRBV12-3 or TRBV12-4 and TRBJ2-4, with D perhaps TRBD1 or TRBD2 (5 bases each). The CDR3 is made up of 15 amino acids. V lost 0 bases, J lost 8 bases, and 14 bases lay in between. The CDR3 DNA follows: TGTGCCAGCAGTTTAGCGATGGGGACGAGGGACATTCAGTACTTC. As protein: CASSLAMGTRDIQYF.

This chain uses TRBV29-1 with TRBJ2-7; no clear D. The CDR3 runs 13 residues. Germline CDR1 SQVTM, CDR2 ANQGSEA. Trimming cost V 2 bases and J 0 bases, with 8 bases left between them. In nucleotides, the CDR3 is TGCAGCGTTGAACTGTGGGCCTCCTACGAGCAGTACTTC. Its protein is CSVELWASYEQYF.

A word on this clonotype: Since a much larger clone is just one base distant, this may be a read error. The gene calls are TRBV5-1 and TRBJ1-5; perhaps TRBD1 as D (6 bases). The CDR3 runs 13 residues. Germline CDR1 SGHRS, CDR2 YFSETQ. V was shortened by 1 base and J by 6 bases, with 8 bases between the two germline ends. The CDR3 spells CASSLTGCQPQHF. CDR3 nucleotide sequence: TGCGCCAGCAGCTTGACAGGGTGTCAGCCCCAGCATTTT.

Many counts were recorded for this clonotype. This rearrangement joins TRBV7-2 to TRBJ2-1; 7 nucleotides match TRBD2. Germline loops: CDR1 SGHTA, CDR2 FQGNSA. V trimming: 0 bases; J trimming: 4 bases; junction bases outside the gene matches: 3. There are 15 residues in the CDR3. The CDR3 nucleotides read TGTGCCAGCAGCTTAGCGATACTAGCGTACAATGAGCAGTTCTTC. This gives the protein CASSLAILAYNEQFF.

This clonotype has a count of ten or more. The V gene is TRBV29-1, the J gene TRBJ2-5; the D gene is possibly TRBD2 (6 bases). CDR1 SQVTM and CDR2 ANQGSEA come from the germline V gene. This CDR3 has 11 residues. V shed 3 bases and J shed 4 bases, with 6 bases lying between them. The CDR3 spells CSVEEGETQYF. The CDR3 DNA is TGCAGCGTTGAGGAGGGAGAGACCCAGTACTTC.

This clonotype has only a few counts. The rearrangement links TRBV4-3 to TRBJ2-2; 11 bases map to TRBD2. Germline assignment: CDR1 LGHNA and CDR2 YSLEER. The CDR3 sequence is 18 residues long. Trimming at V came to 7 bases and at J to 2 bases, leaving 12 bases not matched to a gene. CDR3: CASNPAPGLAANTGELFF. The CDR3, as DNA: TGCGCCAGCAACCCAGCCCCGGGACTAGCGGCCAACACCGGGGAGCTGTTTTTT.

In its sample, this clonotype was seen a few times. This chain links TRBV18 with TRBJ2-3, with 9 bases fitting TRBD2. J lost 2 bases, V lost 5 bases, and 2 bases had no gene match. The CDR3 sequence is 14 residues long. Per the germline V gene, CDR1 is KGHSH and CDR2 is LQKENI. The CDR3 is CASSVAGATDTQYF. CDR3 nucleotide sequence: TGTGCCAGCTCAGTAGCGGGGGCCACAGATACGCAGTATTTT.

This clonotype was counted a few times. The rearrangement links TRBV6-2 or TRBV6-3 to TRBJ1-4; D is undetermined. Between the trimmed V and J ends, which lost 8 bases and 8 bases, there was a span of 18 bases. Germline lookup yields CDR1 MNHEY and CDR2 SVGEGT. The CDR3 is made up of 14 amino acids. The CDR3 DNA sequence: TGTGCCAGCTCCCCCATTTCGTCGGTCGAAAAACTGTTTTTT. Its translation is CASSPISSVEKLFF.

This clonotype was observed a few times. This sequence joins TRBV24-1 and TRBJ2-7; D remains ambiguous. CDR3 size: 14 residues. Per the germline V gene, CDR1 is KGHDR and CDR2 is SFDVKD. Deletions cut 4 bases from V and 5 bases from J, with 14 bases between. As DNA, the CDR3 is TGTGCCACCAGTGAGCGATGGGGTGGCGACGAGCAGTACTTC. It codes for CATSERWGGDEQYF.

This clonotype was seen just once. This chain joins TRBV6-1 and TRBJ2-7; 9 nucleotides line up with TRBD1. V lost 2 bases, J lost 2 bases, and 19 bases stayed unmatched. CDR1 and CDR2 (germline): MNHNS, SASEGT. This CDR3 comprises 20 residues. The CDR3: CASSEFTRGQGVWKTYEQYF. The CDR3 coding sequence is TGTGCCAGCAGTGAATTCACCCGGGGACAGGGTGTTTGGAAAACCTACGAGCAGTACTTC.

The V and J genes are TRBV6-2 or TRBV6-3 and TRBJ2-3; TRBD2 is a possible D gene (6 bases). Per the germline V gene, CDR1 is MNHEY and CDR2 is SVGEGT. There are 15 residues in the CDR3. Trimming left V 6 bases short and J 8 bases short, with 21 bases between. In nucleotides, the CDR3 is TGTGCCAGCAGCCCTGCTGGGGGGTTCCGAGGTACGCAGTATTTT. Protein: CASSPAGGFRGTQYF.

This clonotype was picked up a small number of times. The chain uses TRBV7-7 and TRBJ2-5, with 7 bases identical to TRBD2. This CDR3 is built from 14 residues. V gave up 1 base and J gave up 5 bases; unmatched junction bases: 4. Germline CDR1 reads SSHAT; CDR2 reads FNYEAQ (reference sequence). CDR3 amino acids: CASSLGAGSETQYF. The CDR3 DNA reads as TGTGCCAGCAGCTTAGGAGCGGGATCGGAGACCCAGTACTTC.